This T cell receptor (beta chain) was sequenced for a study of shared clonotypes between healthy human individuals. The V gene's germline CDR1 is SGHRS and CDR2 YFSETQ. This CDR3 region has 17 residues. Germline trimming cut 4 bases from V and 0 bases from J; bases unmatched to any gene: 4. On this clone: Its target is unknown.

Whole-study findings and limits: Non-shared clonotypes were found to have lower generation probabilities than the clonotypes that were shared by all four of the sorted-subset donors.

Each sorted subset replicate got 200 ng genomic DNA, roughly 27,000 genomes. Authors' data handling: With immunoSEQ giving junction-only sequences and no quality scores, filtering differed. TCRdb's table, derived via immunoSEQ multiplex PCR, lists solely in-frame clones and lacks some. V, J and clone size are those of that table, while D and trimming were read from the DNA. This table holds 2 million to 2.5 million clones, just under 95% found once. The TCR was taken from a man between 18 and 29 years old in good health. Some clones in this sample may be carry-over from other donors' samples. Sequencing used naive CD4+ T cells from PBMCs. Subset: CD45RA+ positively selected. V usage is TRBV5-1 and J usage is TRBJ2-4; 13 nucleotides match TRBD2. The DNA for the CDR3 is TGCGCCAGCAGCCTTACTAGCGGGAGGGCAGCCAAAAACATTCAGTACTTC. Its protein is CASSLTSGRAAKNIQYF.